The sequence of this TCR beta chain was determined in a study of blood T cell repertoires in COVID-19. The protocol was immunoSEQ multiplex PCR, while the TCRdb copy is restricted to in-frame clones and leaves out a portion. The repertoire consists of under 150,000 clones, with roughly 79% occurring once and the leading ten covering 7.5%. Germline V lookup: CDR1 MDHEN, CDR2 SYDVKM. With 2 bases clipped from V and 5 bases from J, the junction kept 6 bases outside the gene matches. The CDR3 length is 15 residues. This TCR derives from a man in his sixties or seventies with active or convalescent COVID-19. Sample: peripheral blood. V and J are TRBV28 and TRBJ2-7; 10 positions agree with TRBD1. The CDR3 DNA reads TGTGCCAGCAGTTTACCCGGGACAGGGGACCACGAGCAGTACTTC. It encodes CASSLPGTGDHEQYF.